This T cell receptor beta chain originates from a study of control samples from healthy donors and cancer patients (dated by TCRdb to 2019 to 2021). To prepare the library, the immunoSEQ multiplex PCR assay was applied. Not all clones reach the TCRdb copy of this immuneACCESS table, which keeps in-frame sequences only. Checked studies attribute under half of the gap to unresolved V genes and leave the rest unexplained. The sample records 95,000 to 100,000 clones, approximately 90% of which are singletons. The ten biggest clones cover about 7.8% of the sample. As to this clone: Its antigen target is currently unknown. Per-base quality was not reported, and no clone a single base away is much larger than it.

The V and J ends are trimmed by 4 bases and 4 bases, leaving 10 bases between them. According to the germline V gene, CDR1 reads SQVTM and CDR2 reads ANQGSEA. The CDR3 runs 12 amino acids, cysteine and phenylalanine included. Only CDR3 DNA is held: 36 bases, read in frame from base 1. The rearranged chain carries TRBV29-1 and TRBJ1-2; the D gene identity is not certain. The specimen was blood. The clonotype was recovered from a man younger than 45 in good health. This receptor carries the CDR3 CSVVTEIYGYTF. In nucleotide form, the sequence is TGCAGCGTTGTTACTGAGATCTATGGCTACACCTTC.